These T cell receptor beta chains were read from a single sample in a study of PD-1 blockade in classical Hodgkin lymphoma. The repertoire was sequenced with immunoSEQ multiplex PCR; TCRdb's copy has only in-frame clones and lacks some. The sample carries around 150,000 clones, 78% recorded once. The input for sequencing was peripheral blood mononuclear cells (PBMCs), taken before the second cycle of nivolumab. These receptor sequences come from a human donor with classical Hodgkin lymphoma. Each CDR3 is given with its conserved first and last residue. D genes are given only for firm matches. Size is stated for part of the rows, as once, few or many counts, or as a class when the clone is expanded.

clone_size: -
v_call: TRBV6-1
j_call: TRBJ2-3
d_call: -
cdr3_nt: TGTGCCAGCAGTGAACTCGGACTACCCGTAGATACGCAGTATTTT
cdr3_aa: CASSELGLPVDTQYF

clone_size: -
v_call: TRBV7-9
j_call: TRBJ2-7
d_call: -
cdr3_nt: TGTGCCAGCAGCTTAGCCCTTTACGAGCAGTACTTC
cdr3_aa: CASSLALYEQYF

clone_size: -
v_call: TRBV7-9
j_call: TRBJ2-1
d_call: TRBD2
cdr3_nt: TGTGCCAGCAGCTTCTCCGGGACTAGCGGTTCCTACAATGAGCAGTTCTTC
cdr3_aa: CASSFSGTSGSYNEQFF

clone_size: -
v_call: TRBV5-3
j_call: TRBJ2-1
d_call: TRBD2
cdr3_nt: TGTGCCAGAAGCTTGGGCGGGGGCTCCTACAATGAGCAGTTCTTC
cdr3_aa: CARSLGGGSYNEQFF

clone_size: -
v_call: TRBV28
j_call: TRBJ2-7
d_call: -
cdr3_nt: TGTGCCAGCAGTACCAGCCACAGCAAGCAGTACTTC
cdr3_aa: CASSTSHSKQYF

clone_size: -
v_call: TRBV6-5
j_call: TRBJ2-7
d_call: -
cdr3_nt: TGTGCCAGCACCAGGTCCACGTCCCAATCCTACGAGCAGTACTTC
cdr3_aa: CASTRSTSQSYEQYF

clone_size: -
v_call: TRBV4-1
j_call: TRBJ2-1
d_call: TRBD2
cdr3_nt: TGCGCCAGCAGCCACACTAGCGGGGGGTACAATGAGCAGTTCTTC
cdr3_aa: CASSHTSGGYNEQFF

clone_size: -
v_call: TRBV7-2
j_call: TRBJ2-3
d_call: -
cdr3_nt: TGTGCCAGCAGCCCACAAAAATATAGCACAGATACGCAGTATTTT
cdr3_aa: CASSPQKYSTDTQYF

clone_size: -
v_call: TRBV5-4
j_call: TRBJ2-2
d_call: TRBD1
cdr3_nt: TGTGCCAGCAGCTTGACAGGGGTTTACACCGGGGAGCTGTTTTTT
cdr3_aa: CASSLTGVYTGELFF

clone_size: -
v_call: TRBV4-2
j_call: TRBJ2-5
d_call: -
cdr3_nt: TGTGCCAGCAGCCAAGACGGGTCGCCAGATCACGGGACCCAGTACTTC
cdr3_aa: CASSQDGSPDHGTQYF

clone_size: once
v_call: TRBV13
j_call: TRBJ2-7
d_call: TRBD2
cdr3_nt: TGTGCCAGCAGCTTAAGTAGCGGGAGTTTCTACGAGCAGTACTTC
cdr3_aa: CASSLSSGSFYEQYF

clone_size: -
v_call: TRBV5-6
j_call: TRBJ2-5
d_call: -
cdr3_nt: TGTGCCAGCAGCTTGTGGGGTAGGGTAGAGACCCAGTACTTC
cdr3_aa: CASSLWGRVETQYF

clone_size: -
v_call: TRBV10-3
j_call: TRBJ2-3
d_call: TRBD1
cdr3_nt: TGTGCCATCAGTCGGACAGGGGCAGATACGCAGTATTTT
cdr3_aa: CAISRTGADTQYF

clone_size: once
v_call: TRBV28
j_call: TRBJ1-2
d_call: TRBD1
cdr3_nt: TGTGCCAGCAGTCCGGGACAGGGATATGGCTACACCTTC
cdr3_aa: CASSPGQGYGYTF

clone_size: -
v_call: TRBV6-5
j_call: TRBJ1-1
d_call: -
cdr3_nt: TGTGCCAGCAGTTATGTGCAAGGCACTGAAGCTTTCTTT
cdr3_aa: CASSYVQGTEAFF

clone_size: -
v_call: TRBV28
j_call: TRBJ1-5
d_call: TRBD1
cdr3_nt: TGTGCCAGCAGTTTATTGGTCAGGGGGGATCAGCCCCAGCATTTT
cdr3_aa: CASSLLVRGDQPQHF

clone_size: -
v_call: TRBV7-8
j_call: TRBJ1-2
d_call: -
cdr3_nt: TGTGCCAGCAGCTTGAATGTTGAGCCTGTCCGCGGCTACACCTTC
cdr3_aa: CASSLNVEPVRGYTF

clone_size: few
v_call: TRBV6-1
j_call: TRBJ1-2
d_call: TRBD1
cdr3_nt: TGTGCCAGCAGTCCAACGACAGGGGGCTATGGCTACACCTTC
cdr3_aa: CASSPTTGGYGYTF

clone_size: -
v_call: TRBV6-4
j_call: TRBJ1-5
d_call: -
cdr3_nt: TGTGCCAGCAGCCCCTCTGGATCCAATCAGCCCCAGCATTTT
cdr3_aa: CASSPSGSNQPQHF

clone_size: -
v_call: TRBV27
j_call: TRBJ2-1
d_call: -
cdr3_nt: TGTGCCAGCAGTTTATTCGCCGGGAGTTTTACCTACAATGAGCAGTTCTTC
cdr3_aa: CASSLFAGSFTYNEQFF

clone_size: -
v_call: TRBV9
j_call: TRBJ1-2
d_call: -
cdr3_nt: TGTGCCAGCAGCGTAGACCGGACCTATGGCTACACCTTC
cdr3_aa: CASSVDRTYGYTF

clone_size: -
v_call: TRBV6-6
j_call: TRBJ2-3
d_call: TRBD2
cdr3_nt: TGTGCCAGCAGTGGACTAGTAAGCACAGATACGCAGTATTTT
cdr3_aa: CASSGLVSTDTQYF

clone_size: -
v_call: TRBV28
j_call: TRBJ2-7
d_call: -
cdr3_nt: TGTGCCAGCAGTTTATATGGGGAGAATTACGAGCAGTACTTC
cdr3_aa: CASSLYGENYEQYF

clone_size: many
v_call: TRBV28
j_call: TRBJ2-7
d_call: -
cdr3_nt: TGTGCCGCACAGTGGGACTCGGGATACGAGCAGTACTTC
cdr3_aa: CAAQWDSGYEQYF

clone_size: -
v_call: TRBV5-1
j_call: TRBJ1-1
d_call: -
cdr3_nt: TGCGCCAGCAGCTCCCCCTACACCGGTAACACTGAAGCTTTCTTT
cdr3_aa: CASSSPYTGNTEAFF

clone_size: -
v_call: TRBV7-2
j_call: TRBJ1-1
d_call: -
cdr3_nt: TGTGCCAGCAGCCCGGCGGGAGCGAACACTGAAGCTTTCTTT
cdr3_aa: CASSPAGANTEAFF

clone_size: -
v_call: TRBV6-6
j_call: TRBJ1-2
d_call: -
cdr3_nt: TGTGCCAGCGGGCTGGGGTATGGCTACACCTTC
cdr3_aa: CASGLGYGYTF

clone_size: -
v_call: TRBV2
j_call: TRBJ2-2
d_call: TRBD1
cdr3_nt: TGTGCCAGCAACTGGGACAGCTACACCGGGGAGCTGTTTTTT
cdr3_aa: CASNWDSYTGELFF

clone_size: -
v_call: TRBV7-2
j_call: TRBJ2-5
d_call: -
cdr3_nt: TGTGCCAGCAGCTTCCAAGAGACCCAGTACTTC
cdr3_aa: CASSFQETQYF

clone_size: once
v_call: TRBV15
j_call: TRBJ1-1
d_call: -
cdr3_nt: TGTGCCACCAGCAGAGGCGCCGGTCTCACTGAAGCTTTCTTT
cdr3_aa: CATSRGAGLTEAFF

clone_size: -
v_call: TRBV28
j_call: TRBJ2-5
d_call: -
cdr3_nt: TGTGCCAGCACCCCCCGGGGGCAAGAGACCCAGTACTTC
cdr3_aa: CASTPRGQETQYF

clone_size: -
v_call: TRBV7-8
j_call: TRBJ2-1
d_call: TRBD1
cdr3_nt: TGTGCCAGCAGCTTAGTAGGGGGCCCCTACAATGAGCAGTTCTTC
cdr3_aa: CASSLVGGPYNEQFF

clone_size: -
v_call: TRBV28
j_call: TRBJ1-2
d_call: -
cdr3_nt: TGTGCCAGCGGGACCCAGGGTAACTATGGCTACACCTTC
cdr3_aa: CASGTQGNYGYTF

clone_size: -
v_call: TRBV9
j_call: TRBJ2-4
d_call: -
cdr3_nt: TGTGCCAGCAGCGGGGGACCGGCGGCCAAAAACATTCAGTACTTC
cdr3_aa: CASSGGPAAKNIQYF

clone_size: -
v_call: TRBV4-1
j_call: TRBJ1-2
d_call: -
cdr3_nt: TGCGCCAGCAGCCAAGAAACCCGGAGACCAGGCTACTATGGCTACACCTTC
cdr3_aa: CASSQETRRPGYYGYTF

clone_size: -
v_call: TRBV11-2
j_call: TRBJ1-1
d_call: -
cdr3_nt: TGTGCCAGCAAGGCCTGGACGGCAACTGAAGCTTTCTTT
cdr3_aa: CASKAWTATEAFF

clone_size: -
v_call: TRBV28
j_call: TRBJ2-7
d_call: -
cdr3_nt: TGTGCCAGCAGTTCTCTCGGTGGCGAGCAGTACTTC
cdr3_aa: CASSSLGGEQYF

clone_size: -
v_call: TRBV5-1
j_call: TRBJ2-1
d_call: TRBD2
cdr3_nt: TGCGCCAGCAGCGCGATTCCGCGACTAGCGGGGGGGAGCTCCTACAATGAGCAGTTCTTC
cdr3_aa: CASSAIPRLAGGSSYNEQFF

clone_size: -
v_call: TRBV5-4
j_call: TRBJ2-7
d_call: TRBD2
cdr3_nt: TGTGCCAGCAGCTTGGCCAGGGCGGGGGGGTACGAGCAGTACTTC
cdr3_aa: CASSLARAGGYEQYF

clone_size: -
v_call: TRBV5-1
j_call: TRBJ2-5
d_call: TRBD2
cdr3_nt: TGCGCCAGCAGCCACGGGACTAGCGGGGGGCCATCGTACCAAGAGACCCAGTACTTC
cdr3_aa: CASSHGTSGGPSYQETQYF

clone_size: -
v_call: TRBV5-4
j_call: TRBJ1-1
d_call: -
cdr3_nt: TGTGCCAGCAGTCTCCCGGGGCTGTACATGAACACTGAAGCTTTCTTT
cdr3_aa: CASSLPGLYMNTEAFF